This T cell receptor beta chain was sequenced for a study of T cells after yellow fever vaccination. V gave up 3 bases and J gave up 6 bases, with 3 bases separating them. CDR3 length: 12 amino acids. TCRdb passed the 5' RACE reads through MiXCR, listing each CDR3 protein once. This sample yields about 400,000 distinct CDR3 sequences, of which under 14% are seen a single time; roughly 18% belongs to the top ten. The source is a man aged 18-30 years who received the YFV17D yellow fever vaccine. The sequences come from PBMCs, collected on the day of the first yellow fever vaccination. V is TRBV12-3 or TRBV12-4 and J is TRBJ1-6; D remains unclear. CDR3 in amino acids: CASSFINSPLHF. In DNA, the CDR3 is TGTGCCAGCAGTTTTATTAATTCACCCCTCCACTTT.